What follows are 22 T cell receptor beta chains derived from one specimen sequenced in a study of T cells in localized non-small cell lung cancer. The method was immunoSEQ multiplex PCR; TCRdb's version includes in-frame clones alone and lacks a portion of them. The sample lists 2,000 to 2,500 clones; 22% were seen once. This sample comprised normal lung tissue next to the tumor, obtained before any cancer treatment. Every receptor here comes from a male donor older than 55 with stage I squamous cell lung carcinoma.

The chain joins TRBV6-8 to TRBJ1-2, with D possibly matching TRBD1 (5 bases). Germline V gene data show CDR1 as MNHGY and CDR2 as SAAAGT. V shed 2 bases and J shed 1 base, with 8 bases lying between them. The CDR3 totals 14 residues. CDR3: CASSYGAVNYGYTF. The DNA of the CDR3 is TGTGCCAGCAGTTACGGGGCAGTTAACTATGGCTACACCTTC.

This rearrangement joins TRBV2 to TRBJ2-3; no definite D call. Trimming removed 6 bases from V and 4 bases from J, with 11 bases in between. CDR3 length equals 13 residues. Germline V gives CDR1 SNHLY, CDR2 FYNNEI. The CDR3 DNA is TGTGCCAGCAGCATCCGACCATCAGATACGCAGTATTTT. Amino acids: CASSIRPSDTQYF.

The V call is TRBV15, the J call TRBJ2-5; D is unclear. Germline CDR1 is LNHNV and CDR2 is YYDKDF (reference sequence). The V gene lost 0 bases and the J gene lost 5 bases, with 13 bases spanning the gap. The CDR3 covers 15 residues. The CDR3 coding sequence is TGTGCCACCAGCAGAGATAGGAACCCCGGGGAGACCCAGTACTTC. It encodes CATSRDRNPGETQYF.

This chain joins TRBV29-1 and TRBJ2-3; D is possibly TRBD2 (5 bases). Trimming pared 4 bases from V and 6 bases from J, leaving 14 bases between. CDR3 length equals 13 residues. Per the germline V gene, CDR1 is SQVTM and CDR2 is ANQGSEA. CDR3 in DNA: TGCAGCGTTGCCCACACTAGGACGGATACGCAGTATTTT. This gives the protein CSVAHTRTDTQYF.

The chain is built from TRBV4-1 and TRBJ1-1; 7 bases line up with TRBD1. This CDR3 region has 13 residues. The V gene end was trimmed by 2 bases and the J gene end by 8 bases; junction bases not matched to a gene: 5. CDR1 is MGHRA and CDR2 is YSYEKL in the germline V gene. The CDR3 protein is CASSQLQTGEAFF. Here the CDR3 DNA reads TGCGCCAGCAGCCAATTACAGACAGGGGAAGCTTTCTTT.

This clone showed up many times. This chain links TRBV23-1 with TRBJ1-2, with D possibly matching TRBD1 (5 bases). TRBV23-1 falls under the ORF class, with uncertain function. Trimming removed 6 bases from V and 11 bases from J, with 25 bases in between. The CDR3 runs to 15 residues. CDR3: CASSQNAGGLGRYTF. CDR3 sequence (DNA): TGCGCCAGCAGCCAAAACGCCGGGGGACTTGGAAGGTACACCTTC.

This clone was counted a few times. The chain joins TRBV9 to TRBJ2-5; 7 nucleotides line up with TRBD2. The germline V gene encodes CDR1 SGDLS and CDR2 YYNGEE. Trimming removed 0 bases from V and 4 bases from J; junction bases left unmatched: 9. This CDR3 has 16 residues. This CDR3 is CASSVGVGTIRETQYF. In DNA form, the CDR3 reads TGTGCCAGCAGCGTAGGGGTCGGGACTATCAGAGAGACCCAGTACTTC.

This CDR3 reads CASSSQGSGANVLTF. In DNA, the CDR3 is TGCGCCAGCAGTTCCCAGGGATCTGGGGCCAACGTCCTGACTTTC. V gene TRBV10-2 combines with J gene TRBJ2-6, with D possibly being TRBD1 (5 bases). V was pared by 5 bases and J by 1 base, with 9 bases between. The CDR3 runs to 15 residues. The germline V gene has CDR1 WSHSY and CDR2 SAAADI.

This clone ranks as medium-sized. V usage is TRBV2 and J usage is TRBJ1-2; D call uncertain. Trimming cost V 2 bases and J 8 bases, with 15 bases left between them. This CDR3 is 14 amino acids long. CDR1 is SNHLY, CDR2 FYNNEI, per germline. The CDR3 coding sequence is TGTGCCAGCAGTGAACGGGTCCTAAGGGAAGGCTACACCTTC. This codes for CASSERVLREGYTF.

V gene TRBV30 combines with J gene TRBJ2-6; 12 nucleotides align to TRBD1. The CDR3 sequence is 17 residues long. Germline CDR1 and CDR2: GTSNPN and SVGIG (reference sequence). J lost 2 bases, V lost 5 bases, and 7 bases had no gene match. The CDR3 bases are TGTGCCTGGGACGGGACAGGGGGCTGGACTGGGGCCAACGTCCTGACTTTC. This sequence encodes CAWDGTGGWTGANVLTF.

The V gene is TRBV19, the J gene TRBJ2-7; 9 bases map to TRBD1. The CDR3 is 13 amino acids. CDR1 is LNHDA, CDR2 SQIVND, per germline (reference sequence). Trimming cost V 8 bases and J 0 bases; bases outside gene matches: 2. The DNA for the CDR3 is TGTGCCAGTGGGACAGGGAACTCCTACGAGCAGTACTTC. It encodes CASGTGNSYEQYF.

The chain links TRBV29-1 to TRBJ2-3; TRBD1 agrees at 9 bases. CDR1 and CDR2 from the germline V gene are SQVTM and ANQGSEA. V shed 4 bases and J 1 base; nucleotides not matched to a gene: 0. This CDR3 spans 13 amino acids. As DNA, the CDR3 is TGCAGCGTTGGACAGGGGGGCACAGATACGCAGTATTTT. The encoded protein is CSVGQGGTDTQYF.

The V call is TRBV30, the J call TRBJ2-2; D call uncertain. With 3 bases removed from V and 0 bases from J, the gap between germline ends came to 11 bases. This CDR3 contains 15 residues. The germline gives CDR1 GTSNPN, CDR2 SVGIG (reference sequence). The CDR3 reads CAWSPRTANTGELFF. CDR3 nucleotide sequence: TGTGCCTGGAGCCCCAGGACGGCGAACACCGGGGAGCTGTTTTTT.

By its share, this clone is medium-sized (0.01 to 0.1%). The genes are TRBV6-8 and TRBJ2-7; a possible D gene is TRBD2 (5 bases). V was clipped by 10 bases and J by 12 bases, with 25 bases between them. The CDR3 totals 13 residues. Germline CDR1 is MNHGY and CDR2 is SAAAGT. The CDR3 DNA follows: TGTGCCATCTACTGGAACAGTGCCCACGAGGGGTACTTC. Translating gives CAIYWNSAHEGYF.

The chain employs TRBV6-8 and TRBJ1-1, with 8 bases aligning to TRBD1. After removal of 6 bases from V and 1 base from J, the junction contained 7 bases not matched to a gene. Germline CDR1 MNHGY, CDR2 SAAAGT. CDR3 length: 15 residues. The CDR3 nucleotides read TGTGCCAGCAGGCCAAACAGGGGGTCGAACACTGAAGCTTTCTTT. The encoded protein is CASRPNRGSNTEAFF.

The rearrangement links TRBV15 to TRBJ2-3, with 7 bases matching TRBD2. Germline trimming cut 3 bases from V and 5 bases from J; bases unmatched to any gene: 11. Germline V gene sequence: CDR1 LNHNV, CDR2 YYDKDF (reference sequence). The CDR3 totals 16 residues. CDR3: CATSSRLALVGDTQYF. In DNA form, the CDR3 reads TGTGCCACCAGCAGTCGACTAGCCTTAGTGGGAGATACGCAGTATTTT.

This clone is medium-sized within its sample. The chain recombines TRBV6-8 with TRBJ2-5, with 8 bases lining up with TRBD2. The germline V gene encodes CDR1 MNHGY and CDR2 SAAAGT. Trimming at V came to 1 base and at J to 6 bases, leaving 10 bases not matched to a gene. The CDR3 has 16 residues. Written as DNA, the CDR3 is TGTGCCAGCAGTTACTGGGGAGCGGGGGAGGCTAAGACCCAGTACTTC. Translated, it gives CASSYWGAGEAKTQYF.

This clone was observed a few times. The rearrangement uses TRBV6-8 and TRBJ2-2; no clear D gene. Trimming cost V 4 bases and J 6 bases, with 15 bases left between them. The CDR3 spans 15 residues. Looked up from germline, CDR1 is MNHGY and CDR2 is SAAAGT. The CDR3 reads CASSSKLVPPGELFF. The CDR3 DNA follows: TGTGCCAGCAGTTCCAAATTAGTTCCGCCCGGGGAGCTGTTTTTT.

This clone showed up just a few times. The V gene is TRBV18, the J gene TRBJ1-5, with no clear D. The CDR3 has 12 amino acids. Germline CDR1 is KGHSH and CDR2 is LQKENI. Between the trimmed V and J ends, which lost 2 bases and 6 bases, there was a span of 5 bases. In DNA, the CDR3 is TGTGCCAGCTCACCAGGGAGTCAGCCCCAGCATTTT. It translates to CASSPGSQPQHF.

The chain has TRBV6-8 and TRBJ2-5; 9 positions agree with TRBD1. Germline trimming cut 7 bases from V and 7 bases from J; bases unmatched to any gene: 16. The CDR3 extends over 16 amino acids. The germline gives CDR1 MNHGY, CDR2 SAAAGT. The CDR3 DNA reads as TGTGCCAGCACCTTGGGACAGGGAACGGGAGGAGGGACCCAGTACTTC. Protein sequence: CASTLGQGTGGGTQYF.

The table lists this clone with a few counts. V usage is TRBV11-3 and J usage is TRBJ1-1, with D unresolved. The V end lost 5 bases, the J end lost 0 bases, and 13 bases lay between the germline ends. This CDR3 region has 15 residues. Germline loops: CDR1 SGHNT, CDR2 YENEEA. The CDR3 DNA reads as TGTGCCAGCAGCGAACGATATTTCTTGAACACTGAAGCTTTCTTT. Residues: CASSERYFLNTEAFF.

The chain employs TRBV18 and TRBJ2-2; a weak D match, TRBD1 (5 bases). Looked up from germline, CDR1 is KGHSH and CDR2 is LQKENI. The CDR3 is made up of 14 amino acids. V was clipped by 4 bases and J by 6 bases, with 12 bases between them. The CDR3 DNA sequence: TGTGCCAGCTCACAGGGGAACGGAGCCGGGGAGCTGTTTTTT. This gives the protein CASSQGNGAGELFF.